A selection of T cell receptor beta chains follows, all from one sample in a study of CD8+CD57+ T cells in acquired aplastic anemia. Using its own MiXCR run on the reads, TCRdb lists one record per CDR3 protein. The data hold a few hundred thousand distinct CDR3 sequences, with roughly 59% observed a single time. Material for sequencing was sorted CD4+, CD8+, or CD8+CD57+ T cells (not recorded which) from PBMCs. The receptor source for this set is a human donor with aplastic anemia. The CDR3 runs from the conserved cysteine through the conserved F or W. Fields, in order: D gene, clone size, J gene, V gene, CDR3 protein, CDR3 DNA. D genes are given only for firm matches. Clone size, where shown, is once, few, many, or a class for clones that have expanded.

>NA|many|TRBJ1-4|TRBV7-9
CASSLVESTVEKLFF
TGTGCCAGCAGCTTAGTGGAGTCGACAGTCGAAAAACTGTTTTTT
>NA|NA|TRBJ1-6|TRBV10-3
CAISGQPSSYNSPLHF
TGTGCCATCAGCGGACAGCCGAGCTCCTATAATTCACCCCTCCACTTT
>NA|many|TRBJ1-5|TRBV6-1
CASSLPTPQPQHF
TGTGCCAGCAGTCTTCCGACACCGCAGCCCCAGCATTTT
>TRBD1|NA|TRBJ1-1|TRBV7-2
CASSSRTGTTEAFF
TGTGCCAGCAGCTCGCGGACAGGGACCACTGAAGCTTTCTTT
>TRBD2|NA|TRBJ2-1|TRBV5-1
CASKTSVYNEQFF
TGCGCCAGCAAGACTAGCGTCTACAATGAGCAGTTCTTC
>NA|NA|TRBJ1-2|TRBV14
CASTHDRNYGYTF
TGTGCCAGCACCCACGACAGAAACTATGGCTACACCTTC
>NA|NA|TRBJ2-7|TRBV5-8
CASSLAPSRGRYEQYF
TGTGCCAGCAGCTTGGCCCCCTCCCGGGGGCGGTACGAGCAGTACTTC
>NA|many|TRBJ2-7|TRBV24-1
CATSDSGSTPYEQYF
TGTGCCACCAGTGATTCAGGATCAACCCCCTACGAGCAGTACTTC
>TRBD1|NA|TRBJ2-1|TRBV9
CASSVEFGTGLTGEQFF
TGTGCCAGCAGCGTAGAGTTCGGGACAGGTTTGACTGGTGAGCAGTTCTTC
>TRBD2|NA|TRBJ2-5|TRBV11-2
CASSLAGTSGRQETQYF
TGTGCCAGCAGCTTAGCTGGGACTAGCGGGAGGCAAGAGACCCAGTACTTC
>NA|NA|TRBJ1-1|TRBV7-9
CASSSWGETQAFF
TGTGCCAGCAGCTCTTGGGGGGAGACTCAAGCTTTCTTT
>NA|NA|TRBJ2-2|TRBV7-9
CASSPGTPSNTGELFF
TGTGCCAGCAGCCCAGGGACTCCATCGAACACCGGGGAGCTGTTTTTT
>NA|NA|TRBJ2-7|TRBV15
CATSPWGYEQYF
TGTGCCACCTCACCGTGGGGGTACGAGCAGTACTTC
>TRBD2|NA|TRBJ2-1|TRBV5-4
CASSLGPPLAGGHNEQFF
TGTGCCAGCAGCTTGGGGCCCCCCCTAGCGGGGGGCCACAATGAGCAGTTCTTC
>TRBD2|NA|TRBJ2-5|TRBV7-3
CASSRTSGGSRTQYF
TGTGCCAGCAGCCGGACTAGCGGGGGCTCCCGGACCCAGTACTTC
>NA|many|TRBJ1-2|TRBV6-5
CASSPPLPLANYGYTF
TGTGCCAGCAGCCCCCCACTCCCATTAGCTAACTATGGCTACACCTTC
>TRBD1|few|TRBJ2-7|TRBV10-3
CAISFPGQGVHEQYF
TGTGCCATCAGTTTCCCGGGACAGGGTGTCCACGAGCAGTACTTC
>NA|NA|TRBJ2-7|TRBV29-1
CSFSDKTYEQYF
TGCAGCTTTTCCGACAAGACCTACGAGCAGTACTTC
>TRBD1|NA|TRBJ1-5|TRBV7-9
CASRLDREDQPQHF
TGTGCCAGCAGGCTGGACAGGGAGGATCAGCCCCAGCATTTT
>TRBD1|NA|TRBJ2-7|TRBV5-1
CASSRTGGPYEQYF
TGCGCCAGCAGCAGGACAGGGGGCCCCTACGAGCAGTACTTC
>NA|NA|TRBJ2-7|TRBV20-1
CSARGGGRYEQYF
TGCAGTGCTAGGGGGGGCGGGCGGTACGAGCAGTACTTC
>NA|few|TRBJ2-3|TRBV2
CASRPRSTDTQYF
TGTGCCAGCAGACCACGCTCCACAGATACGCAGTATTTT
>NA|NA|TRBJ1-1|TRBV5-1
CASRGENEAFF
TGCGCCAGCAGGGGGGAGAATGAAGCTTTCTTT
>NA|NA|TRBJ2-1|TRBV5-4
CASSLGALPPHDEQFF
TGTGCCAGCAGCTTGGGGGCCCTCCCACCACACGATGAGCAGTTCTTC
>NA|NA|TRBJ2-1|TRBV19
CASSIGGDTYNEQFF
TGTGCCAGTAGTATAGGTGGGGATACCTACAATGAGCAGTTCTTC
>NA|NA|TRBJ2-3|TRBV6-5
CASSYSDSQYF
TGTGCCAGCAGTTATAGTGATTCGCAGTATTTT
>NA|NA|TRBJ2-7|TRBV29-1
CSVTTVGYEQYF
TGCAGCGTCACGACAGTGGGATACGAGCAGTACTTC
>NA|few|TRBJ1-2|TRBV3-1
CASSPGGRPRYGYTF
TGTGCCAGCAGCCCAGGTGGCCGGCCGCGCTATGGCTACACCTTC
>NA|NA|TRBJ2-7|TRBV2
CASSEGGYEQYF
TGTGCCAGCAGCGAAGGGGGGTACGAGCAGTACTTC
>NA|NA|TRBJ2-3|TRBV15
CATLDPGTSTDTQYF
TGTGCCACCCTGGACCCAGGGACTAGCACAGATACGCAGTATTTT
>NA|NA|TRBJ1-1|TRBV2
CASSELGREAFF
TGTGCCAGCAGTGAATTGGGCAGGGAGGCTTTCTTT
>TRBD1|many|TRBJ1-1|TRBV19
CASSIRNRGDSEAFF
TGTGCCAGTAGTATTCGTAACAGGGGGGACTCTGAAGCTTTCTTT
>NA|many|TRBJ2-6|TRBV14
CASSSSGANVLTF
TGTGCCAGCAGCTCATCTGGGGCCAACGTCCTGACTTTC
>NA|NA|TRBJ1-4|TRBV7-9
CASSLGTDAGKLFF
TGTGCCAGCAGCTTAGGGACAGACGCTGGAAAACTGTTTTTT
>TRBD1|many|TRBJ1-2|TRBV15
CATSRDIPTGLGGYTF
TGTGCCACCAGCAGAGACATCCCGACAGGGCTTGGAGGCTACACCTTC
>NA|NA|TRBJ1-1|TRBV20-1
CSARGTLLLF
TGCAGTGCTAGAGGGACCTTACTATTATTT
>TRBD1|NA|TRBJ1-5|TRBV5-1
CASSPGTGSQPQHF
TGCGCCAGCAGCCCCGGGACAGGGAGTCAGCCCCAGCATTTT
>NA|once|TRBJ2-6|TRBV7-3
CASSLRGTGGSGANVLTF
TGTGCCAGCAGCTTACGTGGGACTGGCGGCTCTGGGGCCAACGTCCTGACTTTC
>TRBD1|NA|TRBJ1-4|TRBV9
CASPPGTGRPLDEKLFF
TGTGCCAGCCCTCCCGGGACAGGGAGACCTCTGGATGAAAAACTGTTTTTT
>NA|once|TRBJ2-2|TRBV20-1
CSAGDRLTGELFF
TGCAGTGCTGGGGACCGGCTGACCGGGGAGCTGTTTTTT
>NA|few|TRBJ1-2|TRBV30
CAWSVPGTGYTF
TGTGCCTGGAGTGTACCCGGCACGGGCTACACCTTC
>TRBD1|NA|TRBJ1-2|TRBV7-6
CASSPGTVGAGGYTF
TGTGCCAGCAGCCCCGGGACAGTCGGAGCGGGTGGCTACACCTTC
>NA|many|TRBJ2-1|TRBV5-8
CASSLSASSYNEQFF
TGTGCCAGCAGCTTGAGCGCCAGCTCCTACAATGAGCAGTTCTTC
>TRBD1|NA|TRBJ1-1|TRBV19
CASIGDRGLEAFF
TGTGCCAGTATAGGGGACAGGGGCCTTGAAGCTTTCTTT
>TRBD2|many|TRBJ2-5|TRBV12-3/TRBV12-4
CASSFGGLAAETQYF
TGTGCCAGCAGTTTTGGCGGACTAGCAGCGGAGACCCAGTACTTC
>TRBD2|once|TRBJ2-7|TRBV7-6
CASSPRRGVEQYF
TGTGCCAGCAGCCCACGTCGGGGGGTTGAGCAGTACTTC
>NA|NA|TRBJ2-1|TRBV5-4
CASSGTGTQGNEQFF
TGTGCCAGCAGCGGAACCGGGACCCAAGGCAATGAGCAGTTCTTC
>NA|NA|TRBJ2-3|TRBV20-1
CSARDWGMITDTQYF
TGCAGTGCTAGAGATTGGGGCATGATCACAGATACGCAGTATTTT
>NA|NA|TRBJ2-5|TRBV20-1
CSGLRGSQETQYF
TGCAGTGGTCTTAGAGGGAGTCAGGAGACCCAGTACTTC
>NA|NA|TRBJ1-2|TRBV5-4
CASSSWTEYYGYTF
TGTGCCAGCAGCTCCTGGACAGAGTACTATGGCTACACCTTC
>TRBD1|NA|TRBJ1-1|TRBV24-1
CATQTGSNTEAFF
TGTGCCACCCAGACAGGGTCCAACACTGAAGCTTTCTTT
>NA|NA|TRBJ1-3|TRBV9
CASSVGGVYGNTIYF
TGTGCCAGCAGCGTAGGGGGGGTATATGGAAACACCATATATTTT
>NA|NA|TRBJ2-4|TRBV20-1
CSAPGAGKNIQYF
TGCAGTGCCCCGGGGGCTGGCAAAAACATTCAGTACTTC
>TRBD1|NA|TRBJ1-6|TRBV19
CASSLPTGGSALHF
TGTGCCAGTAGCTTGCCGACAGGGGGATCAGCCCTCCACTTT
>NA|few|TRBJ2-2|TRBV27
CASSSRALGSGELFF
TGTGCCAGCAGTTCCCGGGCCCTCGGTAGCGGGGAGCTGTTTTTT
>NA|many|TRBJ1-2|TRBV7-8
CASSLGGRFYGYTF
TGTGCCAGCAGCTTAGGGGGCAGATTCTATGGCTACACCTTC
>TRBD2|NA|TRBJ2-1|TRBV2
CASQERGNEQFF
TGTGCCAGCCAGGAGCGGGGCAATGAGCAGTTCTTC
>TRBD1|many|TRBJ2-1|TRBV2
CASSEIVLAGGNNEQFF
TGTGCCAGCAGTGAAATTGTGTTGGCAGGGGGTAACAATGAGCAGTTCTTC
>NA|NA|TRBJ2-5|TRBV9
CASSLYYRVGETQYF
TGCGCCAGCAGCTTGTATTATCGGGTCGGGGAGACCCAGTACTTC
>NA|few|TRBJ2-2|TRBV2
CASNSRGTNTGELFF
TGTGCCAGCAATAGTCGCGGAACGAACACCGGGGAGCTGTTTTTT